The rows below give T cell receptor beta chains drawn from one sample of a study of blood T cell repertoires in COVID-19. The assay was immunoSEQ multiplex PCR, and TCRdb's table has in-frame clones only and misses some. The sample consists of some 270,000 clones, 70% to 90% of them appearing once. The sequenced sample consisted of PBMCs or T cells enriched from blood (not recorded which). All receptors derive from a woman between 50 and 59 years old who had been exposed to COVID-19. The CDR3 runs from the conserved cysteine through the conserved F or W. Each record gives: J gene, V gene, D gene, clone size, CDR3 DNA, CDR3 protein. D genes are given only for firm matches. Clone size is given for some rows only: seen once, a few or many times, or a class if the clone is expanded.

J gene: TRBJ1-2; V gene: TRBV12-3/TRBV12-4; D gene: -; clone size: -; CDR3 DNA: TGTGCCAGCAGTTTTGGAGGAGGTGGCTACACCTTC; CDR3 protein: CASSFGGGGYTF
J gene: TRBJ1-5; V gene: TRBV19; D gene: TRBD1; clone size: -; CDR3 DNA: TGTGCCAGTAGTACCGACAGGGGGTCCTATAGCAATCAGCCCCAGCATTTT; CDR3 protein: CASSTDRGSYSNQPQHF
J gene: TRBJ1-1; V gene: TRBV28; D gene: -; clone size: few; CDR3 DNA: TGTGCCAGCAGTATGACAAGAAGAGCTTTCTTT; CDR3 protein: CASSMTRRAFF
J gene: TRBJ2-4; V gene: TRBV11-1; D gene: -; clone size: few; CDR3 DNA: TGTGCCAGCAGCAAGGGGGCCAAAAACATTCAGTACTTC; CDR3 protein: CASSKGAKNIQYF
J gene: TRBJ2-3; V gene: TRBV19; D gene: -; clone size: -; CDR3 DNA: TGTGCCAGTAGTATTGGCGGGTCTTGGACAGATACGCAGTATTTT; CDR3 protein: CASSIGGSWTDTQYF
J gene: TRBJ1-1; V gene: TRBV7-9; D gene: -; clone size: -; CDR3 DNA: TGTGCCAGCAGCTTATGGGTCCAGGGTTTCGAAGCTTTCTTT; CDR3 protein: CASSLWVQGFEAFF
J gene: TRBJ1-1; V gene: TRBV28; D gene: TRBD1; clone size: -; CDR3 DNA: TGTGCCAGCAGCCCCCCCCAGGGGGGGAACACTGAAGCTTTCTTT; CDR3 protein: CASSPPQGGNTEAFF
J gene: TRBJ2-1; V gene: TRBV19; D gene: -; clone size: -; CDR3 DNA: TGTGCCAGTGGGACTCAAAGCTCCTACAATGAGCAGTTCTTC; CDR3 protein: CASGTQSSYNEQFF
J gene: TRBJ1-1; V gene: TRBV2; D gene: -; clone size: -; CDR3 DNA: TGTGCCACCGGAGAGGGTGAAGCTTTCTTT; CDR3 protein: CATGEGEAFF
J gene: TRBJ1-3; V gene: TRBV5-4; D gene: -; clone size: -; CDR3 DNA: TGTGCCAGCAGCTTTGCAGGGGTAGGAAACACCATATATTTT; CDR3 protein: CASSFAGVGNTIYF